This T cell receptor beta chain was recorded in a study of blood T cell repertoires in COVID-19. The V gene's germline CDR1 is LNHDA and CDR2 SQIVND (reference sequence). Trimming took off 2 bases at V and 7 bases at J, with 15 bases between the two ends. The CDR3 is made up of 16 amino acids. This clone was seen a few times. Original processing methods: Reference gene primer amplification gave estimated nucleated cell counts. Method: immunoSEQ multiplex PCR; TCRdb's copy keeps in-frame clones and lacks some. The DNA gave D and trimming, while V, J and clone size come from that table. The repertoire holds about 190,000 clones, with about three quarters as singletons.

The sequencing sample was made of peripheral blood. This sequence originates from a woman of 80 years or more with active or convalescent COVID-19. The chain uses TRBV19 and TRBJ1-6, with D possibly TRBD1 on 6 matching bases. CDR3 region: CASSILAAGANSPLHF. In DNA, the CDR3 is TGTGCCAGTAGTATATTGGCCGCAGGGGCAAATTCACCCCTCCACTTT. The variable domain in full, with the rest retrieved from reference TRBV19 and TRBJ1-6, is DGGITQSPKYLFRKEGQNVTLSCEQNLNHDAMYWYRQDPGQGLRLIYYSQIVNDFQKGDIAEGYSVSREKKESFPLTVTSAQKNPTAFYLCASSILAAGANSPLHFGNGTRLTVT.